Listed here are 20 T cell receptor beta chains from one sample, sequenced in a study of early T cells in non-severe SARS-CoV-2 infection. TCRdb re-called the 5' RACE reads through MiXCR, storing one row per CDR3 protein. Of tens of thousands of distinct CDR3 sequences listed, about 6.7% are singletons. The specimen was whole blood. The source is an adult who was a healthcare worker with PCR-confirmed SARS-CoV-2 infection or an uninfected control (not recorded which).

In this sample, this clonotype turned up many times. The J gene is TRBJ2-3, the V gene TRBV27; possibly TRBD1 or TRBD2 for D (6 bases each). Germline CDR1 and CDR2: MNHEY and SMNVEV (reference sequence). V was cut by 5 bases and J by 7 bases, with 10 bases left in between. CDR3 length equals 12 residues. CDR3: CASSPRGHTQYF. The CDR3, as DNA: TGTGCCAGCAGTCCCCGGGGGCATACGCAGTATTTT.

There are many counts of this clonotype. The chain links TRBV29-1 to TRBJ1-1, with D perhaps matching TRBD1 (5 bases). The CDR3 sequence is 16 residues long. V lost 4 bases to trimming and J lost 0 bases, with 18 bases between them. Germline lookup yields CDR1 SQVTM and CDR2 ANQGSEA. The CDR3 protein is CSVAQFRGRLNTEAFF. The CDR3 DNA reads TGCAGCGTTGCTCAATTCCGGGGGAGATTGAACACTGAAGCTTTCTTT.

Many counts were recorded for this clonotype. The chain is built from TRBV6-6 and TRBJ2-7; D is perhaps TRBD1 (6 bases). V lost 8 bases and J 0 bases, leaving 11 bases between the germline ends. The CDR3 extends over 13 amino acids. CDR1 is MNHNY and CDR2 is SVGAGI in the germline V gene (reference sequence). CDR3 amino acids: CASSRTVSYEQYF. CDR3 bases: TGTGCCAGCTCTCGGACAGTCTCCTACGAGCAGTACTTC.

This clonotype appeared many times. V usage is TRBV10-2 and J usage is TRBJ1-1; TRBD1 is a possible D gene (5 bases). From germline, CDR1 is WSHSY and CDR2 SAAADI. The V end was cut by 6 bases, the J end by 1 base, with 9 bases between. CDR3 length: 13 residues. Here the CDR3 reads CASRDTRNTEAFF. CDR3 bases: TGCGCCAGCAGGGACACTAGGAACACTGAAGCTTTCTTT.

The V call is TRBV7-9, the J call TRBJ1-1; 8 bases fit TRBD1. Germline CDR1 SEHNR, CDR2 FQNEAQ (reference sequence). V lost 4 bases and J lost 4; bases outside the gene matches: 5. CDR3 length: 14 amino acids. The CDR3 region has the DNA TGTGCCAGCAGCTACGGACAGGGAGGCACTGAAGCTTTCTTT. Translated: CASSYGQGGTEAFF. The whole variable domain, filled in from reference TRBV7-9 and TRBJ1-1, reads DTGVSQNPRHKITKRGQNVTFRCDPISEHNRLYWYRQTLGQGPEFLTYFQNEAQLEKSRLLSDRFSAERPKGSFSTLEIQRTEQGDSAMYLCASSYGQGGTEAFFGQGTRLTVV.

Worth noting for this clonotype: A much larger clone lies one base from this, so it may be a read error. The genes are TRBV12-3 or TRBV12-4 and TRBJ2-4; 12 bases map to TRBD2. Germline trimming cut 6 bases from V and 8 bases from J; bases unmatched to any gene: 11. The CDR3 covers 16 residues. CDR3 sequence (DNA): TGTGCCAGCAGGACCCGCCTAGCGGGAGGGTGTGACATTCAGTACTTC. It is translated as CASRTRLAGGCDIQYF.

This clonotype was counted many times. V is TRBV19 and J is TRBJ1-5; D call uncertain. Per germline, CDR1 LNHDA and CDR2 SQIVND (reference sequence). The CDR3 length is 13 residues. V lost 3 bases, J lost 3 bases, and 6 bases lay in between. This chain's CDR3 is CASSISFNQPQHF. The CDR3 coding sequence is TGTGCCAGTAGTATCAGTTTCAATCAGCCCCAGCATTTT.

The table lists this clonotype with many counts. V and J are TRBV20-1 and TRBJ1-1; D perhaps matches TRBD1 (6 bases). This CDR3 is built from 16 residues. V shed 0 bases and J shed 6 bases, with 20 bases lying between them. From germline, CDR1 is DFQATT and CDR2 SNEGSKA (reference sequence). Here the CDR3 reads CSAREFPTGGGSEAFF. In DNA, the CDR3 is TGCAGTGCTAGAGAATTCCCGACAGGCGGGGGGTCTGAAGCTTTCTTT.

Worth noting for this clonotype: A read error may be the cause here, since a much bigger clone is one base away. The genes are TRBV10-3 and TRBJ2-7; 7 nucleotides match TRBD1. V shed 5 bases, J shed 5 bases, and the junction held 9 bases outside the gene matches. This CDR3 has 14 residues. CDR1 and CDR2 (germline): ENHRY, SYGVKD. Written as DNA, the CDR3 is TGTGCCATCAGTTCCATAGGGGGCCTCGACGAGCAGTACTTC. Amino acids: CAISSIGGLDEQYF.

About this clonotype itself: This may arise from a read error, as a much more abundant clone is one base away. The chain recombines TRBV6-1 with TRBJ1-2; 7 nucleotides line up with TRBD1. This CDR3 comprises 14 residues. V was clipped by 7 bases and J by 3 bases; unmatched bases: 8. Per the germline V gene, CDR1 is MNHNS and CDR2 is SASEGT. The DNA of the CDR3 is TGTGCCAGCACTACAGGGGCGAAATACTATGGCTACACCTTC. Its translation: CASTTGAKYYGYTF.

This clonotype was detected only a few times. J is TRBJ2-7 and V is TRBV7-9; D gene unclear. From germline, CDR1 is SEHNR and CDR2 FQNEAQ (reference sequence). The length of the CDR3 is 15 residues. V gave up 5 bases and J gave up 6 bases, with 20 bases separating them. CDR3: CASSETWAVTSEQYF. CDR3 bases: TGTGCCAGCAGCGAAACATGGGCCGTCACGAGCGAGCAGTACTTC.

V gene TRBV19 combines with J gene TRBJ2-3; D is unresolved. In germline, CDR1 is LNHDA, CDR2 SQIVND (reference sequence). Trimming took 6 bases from V and 1 from J, leaving 8 bases between them. This CDR3 has 13 amino acids. CDR3 sequence: CASRSDGTDTQYF. The CDR3 DNA follows: TGTGCCAGTAGATCTGACGGCACAGATACGCAGTATTTT. Full variable domain (rest looked up from reference TRBV19 and TRBJ2-3): DGGITQSPKYLFRKEGQNVTLSCEQNLNHDAMYWYRQDPGQGLRLIYYSQIVNDFQKGDIAEGYSVSREKKESFPLTVTSAQKNPTAFYLCASRSDGTDTQYFGPGTRLTVL.

Ten or more counts support this clonotype. The chain uses TRBV7-9 and TRBJ2-7, with a possible D match to TRBD1 (6 bases). This CDR3 contains 16 residues. Looked up from germline, CDR1 is SEHNR and CDR2 is FQNEAQ (reference sequence). V lost 1 base and J lost 3, with 16 bases in between. In nucleotides, the CDR3 is TGTGCCAGCAGCTTAGGGAAGGGGACAACATACTACGAGCAGTACTTC. It yields the protein CASSLGKGTTYYEQYF.

The chain has TRBV6-2 or TRBV6-3 and TRBJ2-7; 8 nucleotides match TRBD1. The trim removed 7 bases at V and 0 bases at J, leaving 2 bases unmatched. Germline values: CDR1 MNHEY, CDR2 SVGEGT. This CDR3 region has 13 residues. CDR3 sequence (DNA): TGTGCCAGCATGGGACAGGCCTCCTACGAGCAGTACTTC. Its protein product is CASMGQASYEQYF.

V gene TRBV28 combines with J gene TRBJ2-4, with D possibly TRBD1 on 5 matching bases. The CDR3 length is 15 residues. Germline CDR1 and CDR2: MDHEN and SYDVKM. V was cut by 4 bases and J by 5 bases, with 15 bases left in between. The CDR3 region is CASSSSTVTQNIQYF. Written as DNA, the CDR3 is TGTGCCAGCAGTTCATCGACAGTAACCCAAAACATTCAGTACTTC.

This clonotype has only a few counts. The rearrangement uses TRBV5-1 and TRBJ2-5; D gene unclear. The CDR3 is 15 amino acids. The germline V and J ends were trimmed by 0 bases and 2 bases, with 11 bases remaining between them. CDR1 SGHRS and CDR2 YFSETQ come from the germline V gene. The DNA of the CDR3 is TGCGCCAGCAGCTTGGCCGGGTGGAGTCAAGAGACCCAGTACTTC. Its translation is CASSLAGWSQETQYF.

This clonotype showed up just a few times. CDR3 sequence reads: CASSFDIWNTEAFF. CDR3 in DNA: TGTGCCAGCAGCTTCGACATATGGAACACTGAAGCTTTCTTT. V usage is TRBV5-6 and J usage is TRBJ1-1, with D unresolved. Germline CDR1 reads SGHDT; CDR2 reads YYEEEE. This CDR3 has 14 residues. The V gene lost 2 bases and the J gene lost 1 base, with 9 bases spanning the gap.

This clonotype was seen a few times. The chain is built from TRBV27 and TRBJ1-6; D might be TRBD1 (6 bases). V was shortened by 2 bases and J by 4 bases, with 6 bases between the two germline ends. The CDR3 has 14 residues. The germline gives CDR1 MNHEY, CDR2 SMNVEV (reference sequence). CDR3 amino acids: CASSLTGYNSPLHF. The CDR3 coding sequence is TGTGCCAGCAGTTTAACAGGGTATAATTCACCCCTCCACTTT.

This clonotype was counted at least ten times. The chain uses TRBV28 and TRBJ2-7; 9 positions match TRBD1. In germline, CDR1 is MDHEN, CDR2 SYDVKM. Losses at the gene ends were 6 bases for V and 3 bases for J; bases not matched to a gene: 9. The CDR3 consists of 15 residues. CDR3 in amino acids: CASSKPGTGSYEQYF. The DNA for the CDR3 is TGTGCCAGCAGCAAACCCGGGACAGGGAGCTACGAGCAGTACTTC.

This clonotype occurred many times. The CDR3 here is CASNGQGLVETQYF. The CDR3 DNA is TGTGCCAGCAATGGACAGGGACTTGTGGAGACCCAGTACTTC. The rearrangement joins TRBV6-6 to TRBJ2-5; 8 nucleotides agree with TRBD1. Germline V gene lookup returns CDR1 MNHNY and CDR2 SVGAGI (reference sequence). The CDR3 extends over 14 amino acids. The J segment lost 5 bases and the V segment lost 7 bases, leaving 9 bases of the junction unmatched.